The 10 T cell receptor beta chains listed next were all sequenced from one sample in a study of T cell responses to AZD1222 COVID-19 vaccine. Only in-frame clones appear in the TCRdb table, and some are missing; sequencing was by immunoSEQ multiplex PCR. The sample lists around 140,000 clones; roughly 85% were seen once. This material consisted of peripheral blood, taken 28 days after the second dose of the MenACWY control vaccine. Receptor source: an adult who received the MenACWY meningococcal vaccine as a control.

The chain combines TRBV6-5 with TRBJ1-5, with D uncertain. V lost 0 bases and J lost 1, with 10 bases in between. The germline gives CDR1 MNHEY, CDR2 SVGAGI. This CDR3 comprises 16 residues. CDR3 bases: TGTGCCAGCAGTTACTCGTGGGAGAAGAGCAATCAGCCCCAGCATTTT. As protein: CASSYSWEKSNQPQHF.

The rearrangement uses TRBV5-1 and TRBJ1-4, with 8 bases lining up with TRBD1. V trimming: 7 bases; J trimming: 7 bases; junction bases outside the gene matches: 9. The CDR3 runs 14 residues. Germline CDR1 SGHRS, CDR2 YFSETQ. CDR3 DNA: TGCGCCAGCGGAGGACAGGGACCGGGTGAAAAACTGTTTTTT. Translated: CASGGQGPGEKLFF.

The chain carries TRBV11-2 and TRBJ1-3; 7 bases map to TRBD1. The V segment lost 6 bases and the J segment 3 bases; nucleotides outside the gene matches: 5. Germline V gives CDR1 SGHAT, CDR2 FQNNGV. This CDR3 has 14 residues. The CDR3, as DNA: TGTGCCAGCAGTCGCACAGGGGTTGGAAACACCATATATTTT. Translating it yields CASSRTGVGNTIYF.

The genes are TRBV25-1 and TRBJ1-1, with no clear D. CDR1 and CDR2 from the germline V gene are MGHDK and SYGVNS. The germline V and J ends were trimmed by 0 bases and 4 bases, with 3 bases remaining between them. The CDR3 is 12 amino acids. The DNA of the CDR3 is TGTGCCAGCAGTGAATATGGCACTGAAGCTTTCTTT. It codes for CASSEYGTEAFF. The variable domain in full, completed from reference TRBV25-1 and TRBJ1-1, reads EADIYQTPRYLVIGTGKKITLECSQTMGHDKMYWYQQDPGMELHLIHYSYGVNSTEKGDLSSESTVSRIRTEHFPLTLESARPSHTSQYLCASSEYGTEAFFGQGTRLTVV.

This chain links TRBV7-6 with TRBJ2-3, with TRBD2 identical over 9 bases. With V trimmed by 3 bases and J by 6 bases, 10 bases remained unmatched. CDR3 size: 16 residues. Germline CDR1 SGHVS, CDR2 FNYEAQ. The CDR3 DNA is TGTGCCAGCAGCTTCGGAGGTAGCGGGAGTTCGGATACGCAGTATTTT. It codes for CASSFGGSGSSDTQYF. The complete variable domain, with remaining parts taken from reference TRBV7-6 and TRBJ2-3, reads GAGVSQSPRYKVTKRGQDVALRCDPISGHVSLYWYRQALGQGPEFLTYFNYEAQQDKSGLPNDRFSAERPEGSISTLTIQRTEQRDSAMYRCASSFGGSGSSDTQYFGPGTRLTVL.

This clone was picked up a small number of times. The chain recombines TRBV13 with TRBJ2-1, with 7 bases lining up with TRBD2. This CDR3 is built from 14 residues. CDR1 and CDR2 from the germline V gene are PRHDT and FYEKMQ (reference sequence). Trimming at V came to 4 bases and at J to 5 bases, leaving 5 bases not matched to a gene. The chain's CDR3 is CASSSQGGHNEQFF. The CDR3 DNA is TGTGCCAGCAGCTCCCAGGGAGGGCACAATGAGCAGTTCTTC.

A remark on this clone: Additional DNA sequences in this sample encode the identical CDR3. The chain couples TRBV28 to TRBJ1-2, with D possibly being TRBD1 (6 bases). The CDR3 consists of 12 residues. From germline, CDR1 is MDHEN and CDR2 SYDVKM. The V gene lost 2 bases and the J gene lost 5 bases, with 6 bases spanning the gap. In DNA, the CDR3 is TGTGCCAGCAGTTTAACAGGGTATGGCTACACCTTC. This codes for CASSLTGYGYTF.

This clone was seen a single time. The J gene is TRBJ2-7, the V gene TRBV10-3, with D uncertain. Germline-derived CDR1 and CDR2 are ENHRY and SYGVKD. The CDR3 length is 13 residues. Trimming left V 4 bases short and J 0 bases short, with 7 bases between. The CDR3 is CAISASVSYEQYV. CDR3 bases: TGTGCCATCAGTGCGTCAGTCTCCTACGAGCAGTACGTC.

The chain recombines TRBV7-9 with TRBJ1-2, with D unresolved. The CDR3 spans 11 residues. Germline-derived CDR1 and CDR2 are SEHNR and FQNEAQ (reference sequence). Trimming stripped 10 bases from V and 3 bases from J, with 9 bases between. For the CDR3, the DNA is TGTGCCACCGGAACAGACTATGGCTACACCTTC. Its translation is CATGTDYGYTF.

The rearrangement links TRBV29-1 to TRBJ1-1, with 10 positions matching TRBD1. V shed 6 bases, J shed 1 base, and the junction held 2 bases outside the gene matches. CDR1 and CDR2 from the germline V gene are SQVTM and ANQGSEA. CDR3 length: 13 amino acids. CDR3 sequence (DNA): TGCAGCGTGGGACAGGGGACGAACACTGAAGCTTTCTTT. It specifies CSVGQGTNTEAFF. Variable domain in full (rest from reference TRBV29-1 and TRBJ1-1): SAVISQKPSRDICQRGTSLTIQCQVDSQVTMMFWYRQQPGQSLTLIATANQGSEATYESGFVIDKFPISRPNLTFSTLTVSNMSPEDSSIYLCSVGQGTNTEAFFGQGTRLTVV.